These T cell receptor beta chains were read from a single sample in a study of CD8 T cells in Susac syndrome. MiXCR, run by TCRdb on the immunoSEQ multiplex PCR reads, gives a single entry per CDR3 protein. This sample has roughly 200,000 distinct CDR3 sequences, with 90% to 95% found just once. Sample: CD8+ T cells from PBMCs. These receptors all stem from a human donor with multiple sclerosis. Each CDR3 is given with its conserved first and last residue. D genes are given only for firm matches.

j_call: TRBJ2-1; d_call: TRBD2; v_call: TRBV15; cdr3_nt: TGTGCCACCAGCAGAGTAGGACTAGCGGGACCCTCCTACAATGAGCAGTTCTTC; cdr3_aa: CATSRVGLAGPSYNEQFF
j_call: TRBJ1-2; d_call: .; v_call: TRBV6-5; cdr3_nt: TGTGCCAGCAGTCCTGGGACATTCGGCGACTATGGCTACACCTTC; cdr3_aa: CASSPGTFGDYGYTF
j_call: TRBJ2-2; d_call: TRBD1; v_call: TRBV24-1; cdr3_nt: TGTGCCACCAGTGATCCCGACAGGGACACCGGGGAGCTGTTTTTT; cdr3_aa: CATSDPDRDTGELFF
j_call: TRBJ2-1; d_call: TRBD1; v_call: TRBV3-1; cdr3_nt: TGTGCCAGCAGCCAAGGGGGACAGGGGATGGGTAAGTTCTTC; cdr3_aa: CASSQGGQGMGKFF
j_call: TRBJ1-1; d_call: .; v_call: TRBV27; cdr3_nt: TGTGCCAGCAGTTTATCCCCCCGTATGCAGGGCATGAACACTGAAGCTTTCTTT; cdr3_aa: CASSLSPRMQGMNTEAFF
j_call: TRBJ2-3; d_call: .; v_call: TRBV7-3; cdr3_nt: TGTGCCAGCAGCTCTTCAGCGGGTTACGTGATGTATTTT; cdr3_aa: CASSSSAGYVMYF
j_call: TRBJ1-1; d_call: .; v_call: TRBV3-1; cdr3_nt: TGTGCCAGCAGCCAAGATAGGATAGGCGGGGCCACTGAAGCTTTCTTT; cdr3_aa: CASSQDRIGGATEAFF
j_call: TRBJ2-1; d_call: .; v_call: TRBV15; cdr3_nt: TGTGCCACCAGCAGAGCGGGGGGCCGGGAAAATGAGCAGTTCTTC; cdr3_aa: CATSRAGGRENEQFF
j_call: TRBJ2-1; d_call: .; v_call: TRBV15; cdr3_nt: TGTGCCACCAGCAGAGATCCCTCAGCGGTCTCCTACAATGAGCAGTTCTTC; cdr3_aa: CATSRDPSAVSYNEQFF
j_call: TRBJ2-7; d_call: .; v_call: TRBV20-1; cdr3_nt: TGCAGTGCTAGAGTTGAGTCCTCCTACGAGCAGTACTTC; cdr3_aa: CSARVESSYEQYF
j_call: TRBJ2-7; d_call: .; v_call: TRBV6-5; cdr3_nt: TGTGCCAGCAGTCCCCGTCCGGTTTGGGAGCAGTACTTC; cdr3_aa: CASSPRPVWEQYF